This T cell receptor (beta chain) was captured in a study of control samples from healthy donors and cancer patients. A few counts support this clone. This table comes from immunoSEQ multiplex PCR, and its TCRdb copy is limited to in-frame clones, with some not included. The sample holds about 160,000 clones; about 90% are singletons and the top ten take 12%. This CDR3 region has 12 residues. Germline CDR1 is LGHDT and CDR2 is YNNKEL (reference sequence). Trimming removed 5 bases at V and 2 bases at J, with 6 bases between. The material sequenced was blood. This clonotype was sampled from a young man in good health. J is TRBJ2-5 and V is TRBV3-1 (or the pseudogene TRBV3-2); no definite D call. This CDR3 is CASSIRQETQYF. In DNA, the CDR3 is TGTGCCAGCAGCATCCGACAAGAGACCCAGTACTTC.